This T cell receptor beta chain originates from a study of blood T cell repertoires in COVID-19 (dated by TCRdb to between 2020 and 2021). Regarding the study in general: Collaborator samples came from the United States, Italy and Spain and covered acute and convalescent phases of COVID-19. The prospective study material was composed of cDNA or gDNA derived from T cells, B-cell-depleted T cells, or PBMCs. The dataset comprised deeply sampled blood TCRbeta repertoires from subjects exposed to, actively infected with, or recovered from COVID-19. A freely available public database, intended as a resource for researchers studying the immune response to SARS-CoV-2, is where the repertoires were released. Samples were obtained from the ongoing ImmuneRACE study (first 160 participants) and from approximately 1,200 subjects provided by 6 global collaborators. The sample metadata nearly always contained a de-identified subject ID, COVID-19 status, age in years and sex. Where available, HLA class I and class II types were obtained from metadata supplied by the sample provider rather than from assay-based typing.

TCRbeta CDR3 regions were amplified from genomic DNA by means of the immunoSEQ Assay, a bias-controlled multiplex PCR. In the paper's pipeline: Nucleated cell counts per sample were estimated from amplification of reference gene primers within the assay. To quantify the absolute abundance of each unique TCRbeta CDR3 rearrangement, sequence reads were collapsed and filtered. For each sample, productive Simpson clonality was calculated as the square root of Simpson's diversity index over productive rearrangements. Held by TCRdb, this immuneACCESS table contains in-frame sequences only and omits some clones. Under half of the omission traces to an unresolved V gene where checked; the cause of the rest is unknown. The V and J calls and clone size come from that table; D and trimming were worked out from the DNA. The sample profile shows about 150,000 clones; 83% of them were found once. Clones ranked in the top ten supply roughly an eighth of the sample.

A note on this clone: The target of this receptor is not known. Qualities for individual bases were not recorded, and no much larger clone is one base off.

Trimming takes 4 bases off V and 7 bases off J; junction bases not matched to a gene: 11. Taken from cysteine to phenylalanine, the CDR3 has 16 residues. CDR3 DNA only is kept here, 48 bases in frame from base 1. CDR1 SGHRS and CDR2 YFSETQ were looked up in the germline V gene. On the study overall, not on this receptor specifically: The amount of clinical and demographic metadata varied by source and participant and was provided uncurated.

At one collaborating source in Seattle, patients were enrolled during active infection and were followed longitudinally through the course of disease. Collaborating institutions collected whole blood in K2EDTA tubes following their own protocols. For TCRbeta analysis, collaborators shipped samples in one of three forms: frozen whole blood, isolated PBMCs, or DNA extracted from either of those sample types. Material for sequencing was peripheral blood. This chain is built from TRBV5-1 and TRBJ2-2; a stretch of 9 junction bases matches TRBD1. The clonotype comes from a woman in her sixties or seventies with COVID-19, enrolled during active disease. The CDR3 protein sequence reads: CASSRPTGTGIGELFF. The bases read TGCGCCAGCAGCCGACCGACCGGGACAGGGATCGGGGAGCTGTTTTTT.